Below, 12 T cell receptor beta chains from the same sample are listed, as sequenced in a study of Graves' ophthalmopathy and Graves' hyperthyroidism. Transcripts of RNA were the source for amplifying TCR beta CDR3 regions. RT-PCR with HTBI primers came first, then second-round multiplex PCR. One entry per CDR3 protein results from TCRdb running MiXCR on the multiplex PCR reads. The sample records some 350,000 distinct CDR3 sequences, 17% being singletons. The sequenced sample was peripheral blood. Source of these receptors: an adult woman with stable Graves' hyperthyroidism.

This clonotype was seen ten or more times. V usage is TRBV28 and J usage is TRBJ1-2; 10 nucleotides agree with TRBD1. Germline trimming cut 3 bases from V and 9 bases from J; bases unmatched to any gene: 10. CDR3 length: 15 amino acids. Germline V gene sequence: CDR1 MDHEN, CDR2 SYDVKM. The CDR3 sequence is CASSFFDRGRVSYTF. The CDR3 DNA sequence: TGTGCCAGCAGTTTCTTTGACAGGGGGCGGGTTAGCTACACCTTC.

At least ten counts were recorded for this clonotype. The rearrangement joins TRBV20-1 to TRBJ1-5, with D perhaps TRBD1 (5 bases). V lost 3 bases, J lost 3 bases, and 12 bases lay in between. This CDR3 region has 14 residues. Germline V gene lookup returns CDR1 DFQATT and CDR2 SNEGSKA (reference sequence). Here the CDR3 reads CSARGQGNNQPQHF. The CDR3 bases are TGCAGTGCTAGGGGGCAGGGCAACAATCAGCCCCAGCATTTT.

This clonotype has at least ten counts. The V and J genes are TRBV12-3 or TRBV12-4 and TRBJ1-3, with 7 nucleotides matching TRBD1. CDR3 size: 12 residues. Trimming at V came to 5 bases and at J to 8 bases, leaving 3 bases not matched to a gene. For the CDR3, the DNA is TGTGCCAGCAGTCTTACAGGGGACACCATATATTTT. Protein: CASSLTGDTIYF.

This clonotype has a count of ten or more. CDR3 bases: TGTGCCAGCAGCCAAGAGGGGAGGGGTGTGGATGGCTACACCTTC. It translates to CASSQEGRGVDGYTF. This rearrangement joins TRBV4-2 to TRBJ1-2, with D possibly TRBD1 on 5 matching bases. V gave up 0 bases and J gave up 6 bases, with 14 bases separating them. The CDR3 runs 15 residues. Germline V CDR1 and CDR2: LGHNA, YNFKEQ.

This clonotype was seen more than once but under ten times. This sequence joins TRBV7-9 and TRBJ2-5; the match to TRBD2 covers 11 bases. The germline gives CDR1 SEHNR, CDR2 FQNEAQ (reference sequence). Unmatched junction bases numbered 10, after V lost 7 bases and J lost 3 bases. This CDR3 has 16 amino acids. CDR3 in amino acids: CASTQPGLAAKETQYF. As DNA, the CDR3 is TGTGCCAGCACCCAACCGGGACTAGCGGCCAAAGAGACCCAGTACTTC.

The chain employs TRBV6-4 and TRBJ2-2, with 8 positions matching TRBD1. V lost 6 bases and J lost 2; bases outside the gene matches: 11. Germline V gene data show CDR1 as MRHNA and CDR2 as SNTAGT. This CDR3 region has 17 residues. CDR3 DNA: TGTGCCAGCAGAGACATGGGGGACAGGAAAAACACCGGGGAGCTGTTTTTT. Translating it yields CASRDMGDRKNTGELFF.

This clonotype came up many times. V is TRBV20-1 and J is TRBJ2-5, with D maybe TRBD1 (6 bases). The CDR3 is 12 residues long. Germline CDR1 is DFQATT and CDR2 is SNEGSKA (reference sequence). V dropped 7 bases and J dropped 2 bases, with 11 bases sitting between them. The CDR3 bases are TGCAGTGTCAGACAGGTTCAAGAGACCCAGTACTTC. Amino acid sequence: CSVRQVQETQYF.

Ten or more counts support this clonotype. The chain carries TRBV27 and TRBJ2-2; D is unclear. The germline gives CDR1 MNHEY, CDR2 SMNVEV (reference sequence). This CDR3 is built from 13 residues. Trimming took 5 bases from V and 5 from J, leaving 9 bases between them. The CDR3 DNA sequence: TGTGCCAGCAGTCCGGGCTGGACCGGGGAGCTGTTTTTT. Its translation is CASSPGWTGELFF.

This clonotype was seen at least ten times. The chain combines TRBV6-2 or TRBV6-3 with TRBJ2-5; 14 positions match TRBD2. J gave up 4 bases and V 5 bases, and 12 bases lay outside the gene matches. Germline CDR1 and CDR2: MNHEY and SVGEGT. This CDR3 region has 18 residues. The CDR3: CASSEGTSGSNQRETQYF. Written as DNA, the CDR3 is TGTGCCAGCAGTGAGGGGACTAGCGGGAGCAACCAGAGAGAGACCCAGTACTTC.

There are many counts of this clonotype. The rearrangement uses TRBV28 and TRBJ1-2, with 7 bases identical to TRBD1. Germline V lookup: CDR1 MDHEN, CDR2 SYDVKM. The CDR3 extends over 12 amino acids. The V gene end was trimmed by 8 bases and the J gene end by 5 bases; junction bases not matched to a gene: 5. CDR3: CASCDREYGYTF. Here the CDR3 DNA reads TGTGCCAGCTGCGACAGGGAGTATGGCTACACCTTC.

The chain links TRBV5-1 to TRBJ1-1; 7 bases are shared with TRBD1. The germline V gene has CDR1 SGHRS and CDR2 YFSETQ. The CDR3 runs 14 residues. V lost 5 bases, J lost 3 bases, and 7 bases stayed unmatched. CDR3 in DNA: TGCGCCAGCAGTCGGACAGGACCTTACACTGAAGCTTTCTTT. It yields the protein CASSRTGPYTEAFF.

This clonotype was seen many times. This chain connects TRBV7-9 to TRBJ1-1, with D unresolved. Germline values: CDR1 SEHNR, CDR2 FQNEAQ (reference sequence). Trimming shortened V by 9 bases and J by 6 bases, and 20 bases separated the two germline ends. The CDR3 length is 14 residues. As DNA, the CDR3 is TGTGCCAGTTATAGATCGGGGAGTGGTGCTGAAGCTTTCTTT. Translation: CASYRSGSGAEAFF.